The next 26 T cell receptor beta chains were all read from a single sample in a study of human T cells and chemical hapten exposure. TCRdb re-derived calls from the RACE reads in MiXCR, one entry per CDR3 protein. The sample has 380,000 or so distinct CDR3 sequences, around 5.5% seen once. As to time point: pre-sensitization, week 0. Treatment specified: therapeutic diphenylcyclopropenone sensitization with weekly scalp DPC. Sequenced here: whole blood, sampled in connection with sensitization to the hapten diphenylcyclopropenone (DPC). The receptor set was obtained from a woman between 18 and 29 years old with alopecia areata. Some clones in this sample may be carry-over from other donors' samples.

The chain is built from TRBV28 and TRBJ2-3, with D possibly being TRBD1 or TRBD2 (5 bases each). With 4 bases removed from V and 4 bases from J, the gap between germline ends came to 24 bases. The CDR3 extends over 18 amino acids. Germline V CDR1 and CDR2: MDHEN, SYDVKM. The CDR3 nucleotides are TGTGCCAGCAGTTCCTCCGCTGGGGGTGGTTCTTCCGCAGATACGCAGTATTTT. This gives the protein CASSSSAGGGSSADTQYF.

This chain links TRBV5-4 with TRBJ2-1; possibly TRBD1 or TRBD2 for D (5 bases each). The V end lost 4 bases, the J end lost 5 bases, and 16 bases lay between the germline ends. Germline-derived CDR1 and CDR2 are SGHNT and YYREEE (reference sequence). This CDR3 has 15 residues. CDR3 residues: CASSPRGDPHNEQFF. The CDR3 region has the DNA TGTGCCAGCAGCCCTAGAGGGGACCCTCACAATGAGCAGTTCTTC.

This clonotype was observed a few times. The V gene is TRBV6-5, the J gene TRBJ1-3; TRBD1 might be the D (5 bases). The CDR3 runs to 15 residues. V lost 6 bases and J lost 0, with 12 bases in between. Germline CDR1 reads MNHEY; CDR2 reads SVGAGI. The CDR3 is CASRPPGTSGNTIYF. The CDR3 nucleotides read TGTGCCAGCAGGCCTCCAGGGACCTCTGGAAACACCATATATTTT.

Comments on this clonotype: Just one base apart from a much larger clone, this may be a read error. This chain connects TRBV7-2 to TRBJ2-5; the match to TRBD2 covers 7 bases. CDR3 length equals 16 residues. After removal of 3 bases from V and 4 bases from J, the junction contained 11 bases not matched to a gene. The germline V gene encodes CDR1 SGHTA and CDR2 FQGNSA. The DNA of the CDR3 is TGTGCCAGCAGCTTTAACGGCGGGGGAATCTCAGAGACCCAGTACTTC. Its protein product is CASSFNGGGISETQYF.

The chain joins TRBV12-3 or TRBV12-4 to TRBJ2-5; tentatively, D is TRBD2 (6 bases). With 6 bases removed from V and 5 bases from J, the gap between germline ends came to 16 bases. The CDR3 consists of 14 residues. In DNA, the CDR3 is TGTGCCAGCAGCCCCCGCGGGACCGGGGAGACCCAGTACTTC. It codes for CASSPRGTGETQYF.

This clonotype was recorded at least ten times. The V call is TRBV20-1, the J call TRBJ2-3; perhaps TRBD1 as D (5 bases). The germline V gene encodes CDR1 DFQATT and CDR2 SNEGSKA (reference sequence). This CDR3 region has 14 residues. Trimming left V 5 bases short and J 3 bases short, with 15 bases between. CDR3 region: CSAPLAKGTDTQYF. The DNA of the CDR3 is TGCAGTGCTCCCTTGGCTAAGGGGACAGATACGCAGTATTTT.

This clonotype has a count of ten or more. This chain links TRBV10-3 with TRBJ2-3; 10 bases map to TRBD1. V shed 5 bases, J shed 5 bases, and the junction held 25 bases outside the gene matches. Germline V gene data show CDR1 as ENHRY and CDR2 as SYGVKD. CDR3 length equals 21 residues. CDR3 amino acids: CAISFPDRQGAVLEAQDTQYF. For the CDR3, the DNA is TGTGCCATCAGTTTTCCCGATCGACAGGGGGCTGTCCTCGAGGCCCAAGATACGCAGTATTTT.

This chain uses TRBV2 with TRBJ2-6; D is tentatively TRBD1 or TRBD2 (5 bases each). V lost 6 bases to trimming and J lost 4 bases, with 10 bases between them. This CDR3 comprises 14 residues. Germline V gene sequence: CDR1 SNHLY, CDR2 FYNNEI. CDR3 sequence: CASRGDPGANVLTF. Written as DNA, the CDR3 is TGTGCCAGCAGGGGGGACCCCGGGGCCAACGTCCTGACTTTC.

There are a few counts of this clonotype. This chain links TRBV20-1 with TRBJ2-1, with D maybe TRBD1 (6 bases). The CDR3 is 11 amino acids. Trimming removed 5 bases from V and 7 bases from J, with 9 bases in between. From germline, CDR1 is DFQATT and CDR2 SNEGSKA (reference sequence). CDR3 DNA: TGCAGTGCTTTCCAGGGGAATGAGCAGTTCTTC. It translates to CSAFQGNEQFF.

This clonotype was found many times. The CDR3, as DNA: TGTGCCAGCAGTCGGGGGTTCACCCACCACGAGCAGTACTTC. Translated: CASSRGFTHHEQYF. The chain combines TRBV6-5 with TRBJ2-7; a possible D gene is TRBD2 (6 bases). The V gene's germline CDR1 is MNHEY and CDR2 SVGAGI. The CDR3 has 14 residues. Trimming took off 5 bases at V and 5 bases at J, with 16 bases between the two ends.

In this sample, this clonotype turned up many times. Likely a read error: the CDR3 ends without its conserved phenylalanine or tryptophan. Because the CDR3's place on the DNA is in doubt, the DNA is left out and the CDR3 is given as listed by TCRdb. The V and J genes are TRBV7-9 and TRBJ1-1. Germline CDR1 is SEHNR and CDR2 is FQNEAQ (reference sequence). Both ends counted, the CDR3 spans 12 residues. The CDR3 here is CASSRDFVGHDY.

This clonotype was counted a few times. V is TRBV9 and J is TRBJ1-1; 9 bases agree with TRBD1. J was trimmed by 5 bases and V by 2 bases; bases with no gene match: 10. This CDR3 is 16 amino acids long. CDR1 is SGDLS, CDR2 YYNGEE, per germline. The CDR3 sequence is CASSVAPGQGWTEAFF. DNA of the CDR3: TGTGCCAGCAGCGTCGCCCCCGGACAGGGGTGGACTGAAGCTTTCTTT.

This clonotype showed up many times. The gene calls are TRBV6-4 and TRBJ2-3, with 7 bases lining up with TRBD2. After removal of 2 bases from V and 3 bases from J, the junction contained 5 bases not matched to a gene. Germline values: CDR1 MRHNA, CDR2 SNTAGT. CDR3 size: 15 residues. The CDR3 sequence: CASSDRAGVTDTQYF. CDR3 nucleotide sequence: TGTGCCAGCAGTGACAGGGCGGGGGTGACAGATACGCAGTATTTT.

The chain is built from TRBV25-1 and TRBJ1-2; TRBD1 aligns across 9 bases. The junction had 4 bases not matched to a gene; V was cut back by 5 bases and J by 6 bases. The CDR3 is 13 residues long. Germline V gives CDR1 MGHDK, CDR2 SYGVNS. The CDR3 DNA sequence: TGTGCCAGCAGTATCAACAGGGGGCATGGCTACACCTTC. Translating gives CASSINRGHGYTF.

This clonotype was recorded many times. This chain connects TRBV7-2 to TRBJ1-5; tentatively, D is TRBD1 (6 bases). There are 16 residues in the CDR3. V was clipped by 4 bases and J by 2 bases, with 15 bases between them. Germline CDR1 reads SGHTA; CDR2 reads FQGNSA. The CDR3 sequence is CASSSRGAVGNQPQHF. As DNA, the CDR3 is TGTGCCAGCAGCTCCAGGGGAGCTGTGGGCAATCAGCCCCAGCATTTT.

This clonotype was found a few times. The genes are TRBV29-1 and TRBJ1-2; TRBD1 is a possible D gene (6 bases). Trimming stripped 5 bases from V and 6 bases from J, with 19 bases between. CDR3 length: 14 residues. Germline CDR1 SQVTM, CDR2 ANQGSEA. DNA for the CDR3: TGCAGCGTTCCGCAAGGGGCACAGGGCAATGGCTACACCTTC. It is translated as CSVPQGAQGNGYTF.

This clonotype was picked up a small number of times. J is TRBJ1-2 and V is TRBV4-1, with TRBD1 as a possible D gene (6 bases). The V end lost 0 bases, the J end lost 4 bases, and 9 bases lay between the germline ends. Germline V gene lookup returns CDR1 MGHRA and CDR2 YSYEKL. This CDR3 comprises 14 residues. CDR3 in DNA: TGCGCCAGCAGCCAAGATCCAGGGGCCTATGGCTACACCTTC. Translated: CASSQDPGAYGYTF.

This clonotype was seen more than once but under ten times. The V call is TRBV9, the J call TRBJ2-7; no definite D call. From germline, CDR1 is SGDLS and CDR2 YYNGEE. The length of the CDR3 is 15 residues. Trimming stripped 0 bases from V and 4 bases from J, with 14 bases between. CDR3 nucleotide sequence: TGTGCCAGCAGCGTAGCGGCGACGGCGGATTACGAGCAGTACTTC. Encoded protein: CASSVAATADYEQYF.

This clonotype was recorded a few times. This chain uses TRBV5-1 with TRBJ1-4, with D hard to call. CDR1 and CDR2 (germline): SGHRS, YFSETQ. CDR3 length equals 14 residues. Between the trimmed V and J ends, which lost 3 bases and 8 bases, there was a span of 14 bases. This CDR3 reads CASSSGDLLEKLFF. In nucleotides, the CDR3 is TGCGCCAGCAGCTCAGGAGACTTACTCGAAAAACTGTTTTTT. Full variable domain (missing parts from reference TRBV5-1 and TRBJ1-4): KAGVTQTPRYLIKTRGQQVTLSCSPISGHRSVSWYQQTPGQGLQFLFEYFSETQRNKGNFPGRFSGRQFSNSRSEMNVSTLELGDSALYLCASSSGDLLEKLFFGSGTQLSVL.

A few counts support this clonotype. The CDR3 protein is CASSDSYRGRSGELFF. Written as DNA, the CDR3 is TGTGCCAGCAGCGACTCTTACAGGGGGCGGAGCGGGGAGCTGTTTTTT. V gene TRBV6-5 combines with J gene TRBJ2-2; 9 bases align to TRBD1. The CDR3 runs 16 residues. J lost 7 bases, V lost 6 bases, and 12 bases had no gene match. Germline CDR1 and CDR2: MNHEY and SVGAGI.

This chain connects TRBV5-5 to TRBJ1-2; TRBD1 agrees at 7 bases. With 4 bases clipped from V and 4 bases from J, the junction kept 13 bases outside the gene matches. This CDR3 is 16 amino acids long. The germline gives CDR1 SGHKS, CDR2 YYEKEE (reference sequence). The CDR3 bases are TGTGCCAGCAGCGCCGGAGGACAGGCGAATTTCTATGGCTACACCTTC. Amino acids: CASSAGGQANFYGYTF.

In this sample, this clonotype turned up many times. The V gene is TRBV12-3 or TRBV12-4, the J gene TRBJ1-1; no firm D call. The CDR3 has 14 amino acids. Deletions cut 6 bases from V and 4 bases from J, with 15 bases between. DNA of the CDR3: TGTGCCAGCAGAACCAGTTGGGATGGCACTGAAGCTTTCTTT. It is translated as CASRTSWDGTEAFF.

The DNA of the CDR3 is TGTGCCAGCAGCCCGAACCCCACCTACGAGCAGTACTTC. Translated, it gives CASSPNPTYEQYF. The chain employs TRBV9 and TRBJ2-7, with D unresolved. The CDR3 is 13 amino acids. Germline V gives CDR1 SGDLS, CDR2 YYNGEE. The germline V and J ends were trimmed by 4 bases and 2 bases, with 10 bases remaining between them.

The chain uses TRBV21-1 and TRBJ1-1; TRBD1 reflects the table's D call only, with no check against the DNA. TRBV21-1 is an annotated pseudogene. This CDR3 has 19 residues. The CDR3 is CASSNGTDLRNDLNTEAFF. The CDR3 DNA reads as TGTGCCAGCAGCAACGGGACAGATCTGAGAAACGACCTGAACACTGAAGCTTTCTTT.

This clonotype was seen many times. The CDR3 DNA reads as TGTGCCAGCAGCCTCTCCGGGACCGTCGAAGGGCGGACTGAAGCTTTCTTT. Translated: CASSLSGTVEGRTEAFF. The V call is TRBV4-2, the J call TRBJ1-1, with D maybe TRBD1 (5 bases). The CDR3 is 17 amino acids. Germline V CDR1 and CDR2: LGHNA, YNFKEQ. With 4 bases removed from V and 5 bases from J, the gap between germline ends came to 23 bases.

This clonotype showed up many times. This chain links TRBV27 with TRBJ1-2; 7 nucleotides align to TRBD1. J lost 4 bases, V lost 4 bases, and 3 bases had no gene match. The CDR3 totals 13 residues. Germline assignment: CDR1 MNHEY and CDR2 SMNVEV (reference sequence). This chain's CDR3 is CASSSGDSYGYTF. CDR3 in DNA: TGTGCCAGCAGTTCCGGGGACAGCTATGGCTACACCTTC.